This TCR beta chain was identified in a study of T cells in Graves' hyperthyroidism and ophthalmopathy. Overall study findings and caveats: Median prediction lead before ophthalmopathy onset was 6.5 to 7 months with the model.

Newly diagnosed patients aged 18 to 65 had hyperthyroidism of under 2 months' duration. Orbital computed tomography and thyroid ultrasound, together with serum TRAb and thyroxine and clinical symptoms, were used for diagnoses. Progressors' blood was drawn at hyperthyroidism diagnosis, before ophthalmopathy symptoms. Amplification targeted TCR beta CDR3 regions from RNA transcripts. HTBI primers drove first-round RT-PCR of the TCR CDR3. TCRdb used MiXCR to reprocess the multiplex PCR reads, holding one entry per CDR3 protein. In the table there are 550,000 to 850,000 distinct CDR3 sequences, around 19% of which are singletons. This clonotype has a handful of counts. Its target is unknown. This TCR came from a woman aged 45-60 years with Graves' hyperthyroidism that later progressed to Graves' ophthalmopathy. The source material was blood.

Written as DNA, the CDR3 is TGTGCCAGCAGGAGGGGCTTTGATGGCACAGATACGCAGTATTTT. It encodes CASRRGFDGTDTQYF. This chain links TRBV7-2 with TRBJ2-3; possibly TRBD1 or TRBD2 for D (5 bases each). V lost 6 bases, J lost 1 base, and 14 bases lay in between. The CDR3 is made up of 15 amino acids. CDR1 is SGHTA and CDR2 is FQGNSA in the germline V gene.